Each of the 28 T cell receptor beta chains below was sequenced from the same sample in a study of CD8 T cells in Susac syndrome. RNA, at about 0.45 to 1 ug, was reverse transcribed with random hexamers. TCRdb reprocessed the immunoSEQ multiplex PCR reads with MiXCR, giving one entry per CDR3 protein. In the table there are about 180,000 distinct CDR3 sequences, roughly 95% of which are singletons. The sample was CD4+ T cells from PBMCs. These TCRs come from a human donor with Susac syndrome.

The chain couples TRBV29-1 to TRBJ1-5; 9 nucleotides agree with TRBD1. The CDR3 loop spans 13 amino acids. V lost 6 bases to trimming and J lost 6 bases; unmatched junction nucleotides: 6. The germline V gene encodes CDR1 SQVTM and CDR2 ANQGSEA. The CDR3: CSVSDRGGQPQHF. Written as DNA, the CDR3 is TGCAGCGTCTCGGACAGGGGAGGTCAGCCCCAGCATTTT.

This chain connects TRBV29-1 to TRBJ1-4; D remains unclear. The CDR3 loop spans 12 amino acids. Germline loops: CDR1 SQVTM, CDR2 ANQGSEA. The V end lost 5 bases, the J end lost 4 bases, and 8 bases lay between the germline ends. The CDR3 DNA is TGCAGCGTTTGGGCAGATAATGAAAAACTGTTTTTT. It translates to CSVWADNEKLFF. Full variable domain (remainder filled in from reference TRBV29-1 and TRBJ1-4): SAVISQKPSRDICQRGTSLTIQCQVDSQVTMMFWYRQQPGQSLTLIATANQGSEATYESGFVIDKFPISRPNLTFSTLTVSNMSPEDSSIYLCSVWADNEKLFFGSGTQLSVL.

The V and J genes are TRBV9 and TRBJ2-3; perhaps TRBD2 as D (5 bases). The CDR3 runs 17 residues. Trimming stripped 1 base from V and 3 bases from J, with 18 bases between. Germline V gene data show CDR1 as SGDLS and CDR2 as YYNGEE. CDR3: CASSVKGYGGSTDTQYF. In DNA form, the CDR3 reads TGTGCCAGCAGCGTAAAGGGTTATGGCGGGTCAACAGATACGCAGTATTTT.

In DNA form, the CDR3 reads TGTGCCAGCAGCTCCAGGGATGGGGATACGCAGTATTTT. Its translation is CASSSRDGDTQYF. V gene TRBV9 combines with J gene TRBJ2-3; a possible D gene is TRBD1 (5 bases). The length of the CDR3 is 13 residues. Germline CDR1 reads SGDLS; CDR2 reads YYNGEE. V lost 4 bases and J 6 bases, leaving 12 bases between the germline ends.

In DNA, the CDR3 is TGTGCCACCACCGACAGTATGAACACTGAAGCTTTCTTT. This gives the protein CATTDSMNTEAFF. The chain couples TRBV6-2 or TRBV6-3 to TRBJ1-1; D might be TRBD1 (5 bases). Trimming removed 10 bases from V and 0 bases from J, with 12 bases in between. Germline-derived CDR1 and CDR2 are MNHEY and SVGEGT. This CDR3 has 13 residues.

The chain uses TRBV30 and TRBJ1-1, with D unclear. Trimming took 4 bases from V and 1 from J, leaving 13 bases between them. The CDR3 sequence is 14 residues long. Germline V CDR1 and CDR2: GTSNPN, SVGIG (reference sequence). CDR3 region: CAWKEKPGNTEAFF. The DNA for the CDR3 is TGTGCCTGGAAAGAGAAGCCCGGGAACACTGAAGCTTTCTTT.

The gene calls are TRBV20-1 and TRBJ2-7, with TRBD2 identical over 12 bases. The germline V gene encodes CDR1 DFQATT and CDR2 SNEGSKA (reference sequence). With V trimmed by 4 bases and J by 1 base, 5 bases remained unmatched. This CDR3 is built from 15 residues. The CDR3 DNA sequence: TGCAGTGCTACGGACACTAGCGGGGGGTCCTACGAGCAGTACGTC. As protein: CSATDTSGGSYEQYV.

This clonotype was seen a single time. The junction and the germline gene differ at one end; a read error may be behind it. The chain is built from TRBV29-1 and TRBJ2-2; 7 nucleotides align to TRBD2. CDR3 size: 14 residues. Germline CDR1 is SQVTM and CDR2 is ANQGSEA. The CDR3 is CSVSSGAKTGELFF. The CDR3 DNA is TGCAGCGTTTCCAGCGGGGCGAAAACCGGGGAGCTGTTTTTT.

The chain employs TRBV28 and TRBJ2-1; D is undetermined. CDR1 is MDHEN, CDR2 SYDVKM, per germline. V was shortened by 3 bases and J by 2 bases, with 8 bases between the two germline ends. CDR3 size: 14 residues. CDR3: CASSFASPYNEQFF. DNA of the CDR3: TGTGCCAGCAGTTTCGCGTCCCCCTACAATGAGCAGTTCTTC.

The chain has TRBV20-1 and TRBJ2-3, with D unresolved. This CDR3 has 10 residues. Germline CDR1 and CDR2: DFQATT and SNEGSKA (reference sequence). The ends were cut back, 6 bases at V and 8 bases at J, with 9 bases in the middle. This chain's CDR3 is CSASGSTQYF. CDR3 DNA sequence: TGCAGTGCCAGTGGGTCTACGCAGTATTTT.

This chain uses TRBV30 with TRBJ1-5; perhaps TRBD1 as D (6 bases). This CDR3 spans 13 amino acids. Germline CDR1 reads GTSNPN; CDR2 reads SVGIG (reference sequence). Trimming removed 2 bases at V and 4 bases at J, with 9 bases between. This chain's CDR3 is CAWSLQGNQPQHF. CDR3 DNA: TGTGCCTGGAGTCTTCAGGGGAATCAGCCCCAGCATTTT.

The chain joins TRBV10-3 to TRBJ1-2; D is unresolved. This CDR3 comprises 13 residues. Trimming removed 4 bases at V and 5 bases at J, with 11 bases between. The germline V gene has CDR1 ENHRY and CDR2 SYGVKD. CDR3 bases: TGTGCCATCAGTGGTCGGTCCCAATATGGCTACACCTTC. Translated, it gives CAISGRSQYGYTF.

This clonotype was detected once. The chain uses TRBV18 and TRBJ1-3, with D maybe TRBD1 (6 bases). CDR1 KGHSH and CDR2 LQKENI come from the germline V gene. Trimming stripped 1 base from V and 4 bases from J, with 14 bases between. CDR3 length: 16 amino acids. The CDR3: CASSPLPGGDGNTIYF. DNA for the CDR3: TGTGCCAGCTCACCACTGCCCGGGGGCGACGGAAACACCATATATTTT.

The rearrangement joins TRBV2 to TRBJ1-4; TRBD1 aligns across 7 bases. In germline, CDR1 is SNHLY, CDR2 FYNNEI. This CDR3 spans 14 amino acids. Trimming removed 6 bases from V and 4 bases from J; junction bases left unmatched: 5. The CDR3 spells CASRDGTVNEKLFF. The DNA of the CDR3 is TGTGCCAGCAGGGACGGGACAGTTAATGAAAAACTGTTTTTT.

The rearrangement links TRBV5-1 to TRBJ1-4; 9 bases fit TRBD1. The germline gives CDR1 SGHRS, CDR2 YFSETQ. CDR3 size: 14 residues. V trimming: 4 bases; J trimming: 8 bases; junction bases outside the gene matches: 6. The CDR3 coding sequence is TGCGCCAGCAGCAGGACAGGGGAAAGGGAAAAACTGTTTTTT. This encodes CASSRTGEREKLFF.

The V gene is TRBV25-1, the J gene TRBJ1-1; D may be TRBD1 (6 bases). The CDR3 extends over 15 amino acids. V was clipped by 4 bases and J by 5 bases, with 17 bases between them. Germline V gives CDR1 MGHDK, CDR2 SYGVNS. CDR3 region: CASSVPGGRGTEAFF. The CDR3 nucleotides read TGTGCCAGCAGTGTCCCCGGGGGGCGAGGTACTGAAGCTTTCTTT.

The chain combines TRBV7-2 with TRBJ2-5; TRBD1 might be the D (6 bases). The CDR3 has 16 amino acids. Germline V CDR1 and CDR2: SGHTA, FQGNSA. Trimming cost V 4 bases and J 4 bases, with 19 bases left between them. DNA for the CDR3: TGTGCCAGCAGCTCAGCGGTACAGGGAGTAACAGAGACCCAGTACTTC. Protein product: CASSSAVQGVTETQYF.

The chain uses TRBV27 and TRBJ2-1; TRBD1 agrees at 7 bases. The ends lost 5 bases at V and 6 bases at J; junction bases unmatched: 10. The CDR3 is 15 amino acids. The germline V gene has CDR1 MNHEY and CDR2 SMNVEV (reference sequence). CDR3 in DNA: TGTGCCAGCAGTACGAACAGGGGTTTCGGCAATGAGCAGTTCTTC. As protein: CASSTNRGFGNEQFF.

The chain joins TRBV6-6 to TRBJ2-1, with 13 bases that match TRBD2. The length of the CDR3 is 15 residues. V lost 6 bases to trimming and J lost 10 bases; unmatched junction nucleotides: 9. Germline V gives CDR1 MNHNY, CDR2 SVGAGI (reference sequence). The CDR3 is CASSAGLAGYGEQFF. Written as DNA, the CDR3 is TGTGCCAGCAGCGCGGGACTAGCGGGGTACGGGGAGCAGTTCTTC.

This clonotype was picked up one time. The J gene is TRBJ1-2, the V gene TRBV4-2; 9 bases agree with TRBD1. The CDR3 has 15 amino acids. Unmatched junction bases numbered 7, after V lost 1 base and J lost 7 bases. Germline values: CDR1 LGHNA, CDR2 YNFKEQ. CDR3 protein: CASSQGDRVNAGYTF. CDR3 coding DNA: TGTGCCAGCAGCCAAGGGGACAGGGTCAATGCTGGCTACACCTTC.

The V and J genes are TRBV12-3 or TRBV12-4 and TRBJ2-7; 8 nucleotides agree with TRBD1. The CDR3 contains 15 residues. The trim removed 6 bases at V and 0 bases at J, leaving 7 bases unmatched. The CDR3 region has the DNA TGTGCCAGCAGCCTGAGGACAGGGAGCTCCTACGAGCAGTACTTC. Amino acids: CASSLRTGSSYEQYF.

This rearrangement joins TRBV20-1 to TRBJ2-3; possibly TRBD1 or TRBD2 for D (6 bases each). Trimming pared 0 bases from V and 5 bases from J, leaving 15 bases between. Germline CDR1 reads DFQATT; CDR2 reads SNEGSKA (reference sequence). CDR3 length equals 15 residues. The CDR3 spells CSARDSRGAGDTQYF. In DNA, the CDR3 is TGCAGTGCTAGAGATTCGAGGGGGGCGGGAGATACGCAGTATTTT.

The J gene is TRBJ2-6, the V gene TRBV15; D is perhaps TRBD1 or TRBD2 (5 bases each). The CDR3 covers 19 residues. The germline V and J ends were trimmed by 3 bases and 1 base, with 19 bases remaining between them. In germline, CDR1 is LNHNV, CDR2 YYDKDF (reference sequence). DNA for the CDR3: TGTGCCACCAGCAGGCCCTCGAGGGACGGCCCTTCTGGGGCCAACGTCCTGACTTTC. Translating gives CATSRPSRDGPSGANVLTF.

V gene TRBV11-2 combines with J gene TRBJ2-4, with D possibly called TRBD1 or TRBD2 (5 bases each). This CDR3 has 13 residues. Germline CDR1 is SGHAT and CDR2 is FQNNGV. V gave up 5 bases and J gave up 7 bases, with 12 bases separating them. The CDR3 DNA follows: TGTGCCAGCAGCGGGGGAATAGGGAACATTCAGTACTTC. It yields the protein CASSGGIGNIQYF.

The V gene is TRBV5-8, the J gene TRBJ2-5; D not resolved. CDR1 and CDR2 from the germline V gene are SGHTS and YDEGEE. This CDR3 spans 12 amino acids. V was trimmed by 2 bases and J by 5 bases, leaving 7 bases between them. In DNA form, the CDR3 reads TGTGCCAGCAGCTTTAGCTGGGAGACCCAGTACTTC. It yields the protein CASSFSWETQYF.

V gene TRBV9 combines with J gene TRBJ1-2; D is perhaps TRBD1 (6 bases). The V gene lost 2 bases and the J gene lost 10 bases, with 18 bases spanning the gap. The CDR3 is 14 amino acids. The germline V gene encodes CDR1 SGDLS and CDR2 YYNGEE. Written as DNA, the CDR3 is TGTGCCAGCAGCGTTGGTAGGTGGGAGGGGGACTACACCTTC. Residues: CASSVGRWEGDYTF.

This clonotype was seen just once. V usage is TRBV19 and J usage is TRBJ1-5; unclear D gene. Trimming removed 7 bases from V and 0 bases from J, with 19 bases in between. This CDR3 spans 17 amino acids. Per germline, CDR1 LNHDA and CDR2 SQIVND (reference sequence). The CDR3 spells CASTSQWETISNQPQHF. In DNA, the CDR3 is TGTGCCAGTACCTCCCAGTGGGAGACAATTAGCAATCAGCCCCAGCATTTT.

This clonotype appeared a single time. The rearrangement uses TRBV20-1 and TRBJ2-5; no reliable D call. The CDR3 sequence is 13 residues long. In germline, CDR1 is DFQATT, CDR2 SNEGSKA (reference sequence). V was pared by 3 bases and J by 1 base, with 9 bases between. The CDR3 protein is CSARSPGQETQYF. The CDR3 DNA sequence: TGCAGTGCTAGGTCACCTGGCCAAGAGACCCAGTACTTC.